This TCR beta chain emerged from a study of blood T cell repertoires in COVID-19. This CDR3 has 14 residues. Germline assignment: CDR1 KGHSH and CDR2 LQKENI. Trimming cost V 3 bases and J 2 bases; bases outside gene matches: 2. TCRdb's table, derived via immunoSEQ multiplex PCR, lists solely in-frame clones and lacks some. The repertoire holds some 64,000 clones, with roughly 75% as singletons. The rearrangement joins TRBV18 to TRBJ2-3, with 7 bases that match TRBD2. This TCR derives from a man aged 55 to 70 with COVID-19, enrolled during active disease. The sequenced sample consisted of peripheral blood. CDR3 loop: CASSPSGLTDTQYF. The CDR3 nucleotides are TGTGCCAGCTCACCTAGCGGGCTCACAGATACGCAGTATTTT.